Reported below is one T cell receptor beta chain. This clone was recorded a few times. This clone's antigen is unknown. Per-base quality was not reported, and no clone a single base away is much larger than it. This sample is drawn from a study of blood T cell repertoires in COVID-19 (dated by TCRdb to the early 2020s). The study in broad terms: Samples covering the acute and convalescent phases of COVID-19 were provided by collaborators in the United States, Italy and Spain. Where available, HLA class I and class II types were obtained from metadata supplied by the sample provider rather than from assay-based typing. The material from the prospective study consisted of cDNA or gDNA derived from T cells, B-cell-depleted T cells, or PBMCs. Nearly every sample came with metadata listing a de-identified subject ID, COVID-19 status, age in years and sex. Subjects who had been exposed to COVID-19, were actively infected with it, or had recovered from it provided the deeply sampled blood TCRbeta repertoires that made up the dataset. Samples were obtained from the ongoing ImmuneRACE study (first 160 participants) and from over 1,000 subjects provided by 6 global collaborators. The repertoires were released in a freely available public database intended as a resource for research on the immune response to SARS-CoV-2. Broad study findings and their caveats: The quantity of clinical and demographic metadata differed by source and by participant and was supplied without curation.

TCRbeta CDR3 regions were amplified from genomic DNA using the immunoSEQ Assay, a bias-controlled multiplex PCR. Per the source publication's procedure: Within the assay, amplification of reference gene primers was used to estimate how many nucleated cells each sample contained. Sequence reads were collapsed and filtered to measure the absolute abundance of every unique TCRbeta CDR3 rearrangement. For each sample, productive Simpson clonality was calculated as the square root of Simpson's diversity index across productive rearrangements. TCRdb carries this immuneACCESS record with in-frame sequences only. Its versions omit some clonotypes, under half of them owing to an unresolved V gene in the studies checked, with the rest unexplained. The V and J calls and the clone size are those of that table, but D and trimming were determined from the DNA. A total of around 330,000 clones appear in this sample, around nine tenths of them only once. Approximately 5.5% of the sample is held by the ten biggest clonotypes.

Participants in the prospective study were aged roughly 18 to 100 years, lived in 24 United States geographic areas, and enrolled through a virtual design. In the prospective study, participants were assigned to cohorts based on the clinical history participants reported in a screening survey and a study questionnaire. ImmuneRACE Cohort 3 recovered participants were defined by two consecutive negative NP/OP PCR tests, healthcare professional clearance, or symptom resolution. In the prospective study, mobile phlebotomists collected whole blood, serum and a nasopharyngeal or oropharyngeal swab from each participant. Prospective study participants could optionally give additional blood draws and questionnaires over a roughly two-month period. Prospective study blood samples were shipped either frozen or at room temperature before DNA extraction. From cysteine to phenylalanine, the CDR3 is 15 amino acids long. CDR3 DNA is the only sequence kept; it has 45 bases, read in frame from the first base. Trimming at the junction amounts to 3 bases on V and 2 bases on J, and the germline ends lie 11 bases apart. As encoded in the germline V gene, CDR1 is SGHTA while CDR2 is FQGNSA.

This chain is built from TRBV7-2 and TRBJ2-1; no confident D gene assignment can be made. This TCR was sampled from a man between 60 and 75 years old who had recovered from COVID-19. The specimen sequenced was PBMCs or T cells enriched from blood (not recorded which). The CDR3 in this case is CASSLAVNPYNEQFF. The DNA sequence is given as TGTGCCAGCAGCTTGGCGGTTAACCCCTACAATGAGCAGTTCTTC.